The 30 T cell receptor beta chains below come from one sample, sequenced in a study of T cell responses to AZD1222 COVID-19 vaccine. Clones were sequenced by immunoSEQ multiplex PCR, and TCRdb holds only the in-frame ones, with some missing. Of fewer than 65,000 clones in the sample, under 90% were seen once. The specimen comprised peripheral blood, sampled on day 0 of AZD1222 vaccination. Source of these receptors: an adult in good health.

V usage is TRBV2 and J usage is TRBJ2-2; no clear D gene. This CDR3 is built from 13 residues. From germline, CDR1 is SNHLY and CDR2 FYNNEI. V lost 6 bases, J lost 1 base, and 6 bases lay in between. The CDR3 loop reads CASRAENTGELFF. Here the CDR3 DNA reads TGTGCCAGCAGGGCTGAGAACACCGGGGAGCTGTTTTTT.

The chain joins TRBV11-2 to TRBJ2-7; 8 bases agree with TRBD1. The trim removed 1 base at V and 7 bases at J, leaving 3 bases unmatched. The CDR3 consists of 13 residues. Germline CDR1 reads SGHAT; CDR2 reads FQNNGV. CDR3 DNA: TGTGCCAGCAGCTTAGGGACAGGGAGTGAGCAGTACTTC. Its translation: CASSLGTGSEQYF.

V usage is TRBV5-1 and J usage is TRBJ2-1; 8 nucleotides agree with TRBD1. The V and J ends lost 5 bases and 3 bases, in that order; junction bases with no gene match: 4. Germline V gene data show CDR1 as SGHRS and CDR2 as YFSETQ. This CDR3 comprises 14 residues. CDR3 in amino acids: CASSYGQGYNEQFF. As DNA, the CDR3 is TGCGCCAGCAGTTATGGACAGGGCTACAATGAGCAGTTCTTC.

This chain uses TRBV5-1 with TRBJ1-1; D is uncertain. This CDR3 comprises 13 residues. Trimming left V 4 bases short and J 5 bases short, with 12 bases between. Germline V gene lookup returns CDR1 SGHRS and CDR2 YFSETQ. The CDR3 DNA reads TGCGCCAGCAGCCTGGGTAGGCAGACTGAAGCTTTCTTT. Residues: CASSLGRQTEAFF.

The chain combines TRBV7-2 with TRBJ2-5, with D possibly being TRBD2 (5 bases). Trimming shortened V by 2 bases and J by 3 bases, and 10 bases separated the two germline ends. Germline lookup yields CDR1 SGHTA and CDR2 FQGNSA. The CDR3 totals 14 residues. CDR3 nucleotide sequence: TGTGCCAGCAGCTTAAGCGCGGGTAAAGAGACCCAGTACTTC. Translated, it gives CASSLSAGKETQYF.

The V gene is TRBV7-2, the J gene TRBJ2-2, with 9 bases identical to TRBD1. CDR1 and CDR2 (germline): SGHTA, FQGNSA. The CDR3 loop spans 16 amino acids. V dropped 6 bases and J dropped 2; count of bases not matched to a gene: 7. This CDR3 is CASRLGDRVNTGELFF. In nucleotides, the CDR3 is TGTGCCAGCAGGCTGGGGGACAGGGTAAACACCGGGGAGCTGTTTTTT. Full variable domain (remainder filled in from reference TRBV7-2 and TRBJ2-2): GAGVSQSPSNKVTEKGKDVELRCDPISGHTALYWYRQSLGQGLEFLIYFQGNSAPDKSGLPSDRFSAERTGGSVSTLTIQRTQQEDSAVYLCASRLGDRVNTGELFFGEGSRLTVL.

The chain employs TRBV12-5 and TRBJ1-1, with D possibly matching TRBD1 (6 bases). V was shortened by 7 bases and J by 7 bases, with 25 bases between the two germline ends. The CDR3 covers 16 residues. From germline, CDR1 is LGHNT and CDR2 FRNRAP. CDR3 region: CASAYPPGHGFGEAFF. The DNA of the CDR3 is TGTGCTAGTGCCTACCCCCCGGGACACGGGTTTGGTGAAGCTTTCTTT. Full variable domain (rest looked up from reference TRBV12-5 and TRBJ1-1): DARVTQTPRHKVTEMGQEVTMRCQPILGHNTVFWYRQTMMQGLELLAYFRNRAPLDDSGMPKDRFSAEMPDATLATLKIQPSEPRDSAVYFCASAYPPGHGFGEAFFGQGTRLTVV.

The chain links TRBV6-1 to TRBJ2-5, with D tentatively TRBD2 (5 bases). The ends were cut back, 4 bases at V and 0 bases at J, with 18 bases in the middle. This CDR3 is built from 17 residues. Germline CDR1 reads MNHNS; CDR2 reads SASEGT. The DNA of the CDR3 is TGTGCCAGCAGTGCTGAGGGATCCCAACCGTACCAAGAGACCCAGTACTTC. Translation: CASSAEGSQPYQETQYF.

The chain has TRBV27 and TRBJ2-4; TRBD2 matches at 14 bases. The V gene's germline CDR1 is MNHEY and CDR2 SMNVEV (reference sequence). This CDR3 comprises 18 residues. V was pared by 4 bases and J by 3 bases, with 8 bases of the junction left unmatched. CDR3 coding DNA: TGTGCCAGCAGTTCCGGGACTAGCGGGAGATTAGGCAAAAACATTCAGTACTTC. Translation gives CASSSGTSGRLGKNIQYF.

The J gene is TRBJ2-3, the V gene TRBV7-6, with 9 bases lining up with TRBD1. The CDR3 totals 16 residues. With 4 bases clipped from V and 2 bases from J, the junction kept 7 bases outside the gene matches. The germline V gene has CDR1 SGHVS and CDR2 FNYEAQ. CDR3 in amino acids: CASSSGQGFNTDTQYF. In DNA form, the CDR3 reads TGTGCCAGCAGCTCGGGACAGGGATTTAACACAGATACGCAGTATTTT.

The chain employs TRBV5-5 and TRBJ2-7; TRBD2 agrees at 8 bases. Germline V gene sequence: CDR1 SGHKS, CDR2 YYEKEE (reference sequence). The CDR3 has 16 amino acids. V shed 3 bases, J shed 0 bases, and the junction held 8 bases outside the gene matches. CDR3 sequence: CASSWASGLASYEQYF. The CDR3 bases are TGTGCCAGCAGCTGGGCTAGCGGGCTTGCCTCCTACGAGCAGTACTTC.

This clone was seen a few times. The genes are TRBV6-5 and TRBJ1-1; TRBD1 might be the D (5 bases). The CDR3 spans 14 residues. The germline V gene has CDR1 MNHEY and CDR2 SVGAGI. The V and J ends lost 6 bases and 9 bases respectively, with 20 bases between them. The CDR3 spells CASSYGGGEGKAFF. CDR3 in DNA: TGTGCCAGCAGCTACGGGGGAGGGGAGGGTAAAGCTTTCTTT.

This clone has just one count. The CDR3 region is CARTGELFF. The CDR3 bases are TGTGCCAGAACCGGGGAGCTGTTTTTT. The chain employs TRBV28 and TRBJ2-2, with D unresolved. From germline, CDR1 is MDHEN and CDR2 SYDVKM. V was trimmed by 9 bases and J by 5 bases, leaving 1 base between them. The CDR3 is 9 amino acids.

The V gene is TRBV4-3, the J gene TRBJ1-2; TRBD1 aligns across 9 bases. The V gene's germline CDR1 is LGHNA and CDR2 YSLEER. Trimming took 0 bases from V and 4 from J; bases not matched to a gene: 9. The CDR3 spans 17 residues. Here the CDR3 DNA reads TGCGCCAGCAGCCAAGATCTAGGGACAGGGCCCCTCTATGGCTACACCTTC. Translated: CASSQDLGTGPLYGYTF.

V is TRBV7-2 and J is TRBJ2-1, with TRBD1 matching over 7 bases. Germline V lookup: CDR1 SGHTA, CDR2 FQGNSA. The CDR3 extends over 16 amino acids. V was clipped by 2 bases and J by 2 bases; unmatched bases: 6. In nucleotides, the CDR3 is TGTGCCAGCAGCTTACGTGTTGGGACAGCCTACAATGAGCAGTTCTTC. Protein product: CASSLRVGTAYNEQFF. The full variable domain, rest sourced from reference TRBV7-2 and TRBJ2-1, is GAGVSQSPSNKVTEKGKDVELRCDPISGHTALYWYRQSLGQGLEFLIYFQGNSAPDKSGLPSDRFSAERTGGSVSTLTIQRTQQEDSAVYLCASSLRVGTAYNEQFFGPGTRLTVL.

The genes are TRBV28 and TRBJ1-1; TRBD1 agrees at 7 bases. The germline CDR1 and CDR2 sequences are MDHEN and SYDVKM. This CDR3 spans 14 amino acids. The V gene end was trimmed by 4 bases and the J gene end by 0 bases; junction bases not matched to a gene: 2. Here the CDR3 DNA reads TGTGCCAGCAGTTATCAGGGGGTGAACACTGAAGCTTTCTTT. It encodes CASSYQGVNTEAFF. Full variable domain (rest looked up from reference TRBV28 and TRBJ1-1): DVKVTQSSRYLVKRTGEKVFLECVQDMDHENMFWYRQDPGLGLRLIYFSYDVKMKEKGDIPEGYSVSREKKERFSLILESASTNQTSMYLCASSYQGVNTEAFFGQGTRLTVV.

The chain carries TRBV27 and TRBJ2-7; the D is unclear. The germline V gene has CDR1 MNHEY and CDR2 SMNVEV (reference sequence). The CDR3 spans 14 residues. Trimming left V 0 bases short and J 4 bases short, with 10 bases between. CDR3 in amino acids: CASSLSDGPYEQYF. As DNA, the CDR3 is TGTGCCAGCAGTTTATCGGATGGGCCTTACGAGCAGTACTTC.

This chain uses TRBV30 with TRBJ2-7; 7 bases agree with TRBD2. Germline loops: CDR1 GTSNPN, CDR2 SVGIG (reference sequence). This CDR3 is built from 15 residues. V lost 0 bases and J lost 0; bases outside the gene matches: 5. CDR3 DNA sequence: TGTGCCTGGAGTGTAAGCGGGGTGAGCTCCTACGAGCAGTACTTC. Translating gives CAWSVSGVSSYEQYF.

CDR3 nucleotide sequence: TGTGCCAGCAGCTTCGAACTAGCGGGCACAGATACGCAGTATTTT. Translated: CASSFELAGTDTQYF. The genes are TRBV5-4 and TRBJ2-3, with TRBD2 matching over 8 bases. The germline CDR1 and CDR2 sequences are SGHNT and YYREEE (reference sequence). Trimming took 2 bases from V and 1 from J; bases not matched to a gene: 3. The CDR3 sequence is 15 residues long. Filled out from reference TRBV5-4 and TRBJ2-3, the complete variable domain reads ETGVTQSPTHLIKTRGQQVTLRCSSQSGHNTVSWYQQALGQGPQFIFQYYREEENGRGNFPPRFSGLQFPNYSSELNVNALELDDSALYLCASSFELAGTDTQYFGPGTRLTVL.

This chain joins TRBV7-2 and TRBJ2-5; D call uncertain. Trimming took off 4 bases at V and 1 base at J, with 7 bases between the two ends. This CDR3 is 13 amino acids long. The germline gives CDR1 SGHTA, CDR2 FQGNSA. The CDR3 sequence: CASSWRLQETQYF. Here the CDR3 DNA reads TGTGCCAGCAGCTGGAGACTCCAAGAGACCCAGTACTTC.

This clone was detected a few times. This sequence joins TRBV14 and TRBJ1-3; D not resolved. The CDR3 has 15 amino acids. Trimming cost V 0 bases and J 4 bases, with 10 bases left between them. Per the germline V gene, CDR1 is SGHDN and CDR2 is FVKESK. The CDR3 sequence: CASSQDNRDGNTIYF. The CDR3 nucleotides are TGTGCCAGCAGCCAAGATAACAGAGACGGAAACACCATATATTTT.

V usage is TRBV27 and J usage is TRBJ2-7; D not resolved. From germline, CDR1 is MNHEY and CDR2 SMNVEV (reference sequence). Between the trimmed V and J ends, which lost 4 bases and 6 bases, there was a span of 7 bases. This CDR3 contains 11 residues. The CDR3 spells CASSSLGEQYF. DNA for the CDR3: TGTGCCAGCAGTTCCCTAGGCGAGCAGTACTTC.

This rearrangement joins TRBV30 to TRBJ1-3, with a possible D match to TRBD1 (5 bases). This CDR3 comprises 14 residues. The germline V gene encodes CDR1 GTSNPN and CDR2 SVGIG (reference sequence). The V end lost 2 bases, the J end lost 3 bases, and 11 bases lay between the germline ends. This chain's CDR3 is CAWSLGAGGNTIYF. The DNA for the CDR3 is TGTGCCTGGAGTTTAGGGGCAGGTGGAAACACCATATATTTT.

The rearrangement joins TRBV20-1 to TRBJ2-5; D is undetermined. In germline, CDR1 is DFQATT, CDR2 SNEGSKA (reference sequence). The CDR3 consists of 11 residues. Deletions cut 2 bases from V and 2 bases from J, with 3 bases between. CDR3 in amino acids: CSARIQETQYF. The DNA of the CDR3 is TGCAGTGCTAGAATACAAGAGACCCAGTACTTC.

The table lists this clone with a few counts. V is TRBV25-1 and J is TRBJ1-1; D not resolved. CDR3 length equals 13 residues. The germline V gene encodes CDR1 MGHDK and CDR2 SYGVNS. Trimming took 6 bases from V and 2 from J, leaving 10 bases between them. The CDR3, as DNA: TGTGCCAGCAGCAAAGTGGAAAACACTGAAGCTTTCTTT. This sequence encodes CASSKVENTEAFF.

The V and J genes are TRBV4-1 and TRBJ2-1; TRBD2 aligns across 9 bases. Germline CDR1 reads MGHRA; CDR2 reads YSYEKL. The CDR3 is 18 amino acids. V shed 0 bases, J shed 4 bases, and the junction held 10 bases outside the gene matches. For the CDR3, the DNA is TGCGCCAGCAGCCAAGACCCAGCAGGGACTAGCTCGTACAATGAGCAGTTCTTC. Translating gives CASSQDPAGTSSYNEQFF.

V gene TRBV7-2 combines with J gene TRBJ2-5; 14 nucleotides line up with TRBD2. The CDR3 runs 15 residues. With V trimmed by 7 bases and J by 5 bases, 6 bases remained unmatched. Germline CDR1 is SGHTA and CDR2 is FQGNSA. CDR3 DNA: TGTGCCAGCACCCGGACTAGCGGGGGGCGCGAGACCCAGTACTTC. Translation gives CASTRTSGGRETQYF.

The rearrangement uses TRBV5-1 and TRBJ2-2; weak D call: TRBD2 (5 bases). Trimming took 2 bases from V and 2 from J, leaving 13 bases between them. This CDR3 has 16 amino acids. The germline V gene encodes CDR1 SGHRS and CDR2 YFSETQ. The CDR3: CASSFGGSINTGELFF. The CDR3 DNA sequence: TGCGCCAGCAGCTTTGGCGGGTCAATTAACACCGGGGAGCTGTTTTTT.

In its sample, this clone was seen a few times. The same CDR3 can be traced to other DNA sequences in this sample. This chain links TRBV14 with TRBJ2-7, with 14 bases matching TRBD2. Losses at the gene ends were 4 bases for V and 1 base for J; bases not matched to a gene: 3. Per the germline V gene, CDR1 is SGHDN and CDR2 is FVKESK. The CDR3 has 16 residues. The CDR3 nucleotides are TGTGCCAGCAGCCCGAGGACTAGCGGGAGGTCCTACGAGCAGTACTTC. Its translation: CASSPRTSGRSYEQYF.

The J gene is TRBJ1-2, the V gene TRBV15, with a possible D match to TRBD1 (5 bases). The V gene lost 2 bases and the J gene lost 6 bases, with 10 bases spanning the gap. The CDR3 spans 13 residues. Germline CDR1 reads LNHNV; CDR2 reads YYDKDF (reference sequence). The CDR3 region has the DNA TGTGCCACCAGCAGACAACAGGATAATGGCTACACCTTC. Its protein product is CATSRQQDNGYTF.